The rows below give T cell receptor beta chains drawn from one sample of a study of OX40 agonist ivuxolimab in advanced cancers. Assay: immunoSEQ multiplex PCR; the TCRdb copy retains only in-frame clones and omits some. The data contain approximately 57,000 clones, 75% to 85% of them singletons. The sample in question was CD4+ or CD8+ T cells sorted from blood, obtained in a trial of the OX40 agonist ivuxolimab. These receptors all stem from an adult with an advanced solid tumor such as melanoma, head and neck, liver or kidney cancer. Both conserved end residues are part of each CDR3. Each record gives: J gene, V gene, CDR3 protein.

j_gene: TRBJ2-5
v_gene: TRBV20-1
CDR3aa: CSLPAGETQYF

j_gene: TRBJ1-2
v_gene: TRBV5-4
CDR3aa: CASSPDRGRFGYTF

j_gene: TRBJ2-2
v_gene: TRBV7-3
CDR3aa: CASSLMGPGTGELFF

j_gene: TRBJ1-2
v_gene: TRBV12-2
CDR3aa: CASRSSRDSKIGYTF

j_gene: TRBJ1-5
v_gene: TRBV15
CDR3aa: CATNFDRRSNQPQHF

j_gene: TRBJ1-4
v_gene: TRBV19
CDR3aa: CASSIREGEKLFF

j_gene: TRBJ2-7
v_gene: TRBV6-5
CDR3aa: CASSYSWTGAEQYF

j_gene: TRBJ1-5
v_gene: TRBV11-2
CDR3aa: CASSLDSLMPQHF

j_gene: TRBJ2-2
v_gene: TRBV11-2
CDR3aa: CASSHRVNTGELFF

j_gene: TRBJ1-2
v_gene: TRBV7-6
CDR3aa: CASSPYTRGGRYGYTF

j_gene: TRBJ2-2
v_gene: TRBV5-1
CDR3aa: CASSLAGFGGRGELFF

j_gene: TRBJ2-3
v_gene: TRBV5-1
CDR3aa: CASSSSRDTLRDTQYF

j_gene: TRBJ2-2
v_gene: TRBV7-9
CDR3aa: CASSAPGQGLNTGELFF

j_gene: TRBJ2-1
v_gene: TRBV6-5
CDR3aa: CASRKTGGNEQFF

j_gene: TRBJ2-7
v_gene: TRBV27
CDR3aa: CASSLQGASSYEQYF

j_gene: TRBJ1-1
v_gene: TRBV21-1
CDR3aa: CASSKGQGINTEAFF

j_gene: TRBJ1-2
v_gene: TRBV7-9
CDR3aa: CASSSSRGGYTF

j_gene: TRBJ2-1
v_gene: TRBV27
CDR3aa: CASSSLGTGSYNEQFF

j_gene: TRBJ2-5
v_gene: TRBV29-1
CDR3aa: CSGGHGAQETQYF

j_gene: TRBJ1-5
v_gene: TRBV30
CDR3aa: CAWSVHRQGARSNQPQHF

j_gene: TRBJ2-5
v_gene: TRBV6-1
CDR3aa: CASSERIAGSEETQYF

j_gene: TRBJ1-3
v_gene: TRBV14
CDR3aa: CASSQSTGPGNTIYF

j_gene: TRBJ2-7
v_gene: TRBV5-6
CDR3aa: CASSLAGGAGYEQYF

j_gene: TRBJ2-1
v_gene: TRBV27
CDR3aa: CASSLGGGATYNEQFF

j_gene: TRBJ1-1
v_gene: TRBV11-2
CDR3aa: CASSSRVANTEAFF

j_gene: TRBJ2-7
v_gene: TRBV11-3
CDR3aa: CASSPPGGASSYEQYF

j_gene: TRBJ2-5
v_gene: TRBV5-1
CDR3aa: CASSLGWDQTETQYF

j_gene: TRBJ2-7
v_gene: TRBV5-1
CDR3aa: CASSPGDAPYEQYF

j_gene: TRBJ1-1
v_gene: TRBV6-6
CDR3aa: CASRAGQNTEAFF

j_gene: TRBJ1-2
v_gene: TRBV4-1
CDR3aa: CASSQERFGTGGYGYTF

j_gene: TRBJ1-2
v_gene: TRBV11-2
CDR3aa: CASSFSAAYGYTF

j_gene: TRBJ2-7
v_gene: TRBV5-1
CDR3aa: CASSWGLAGGDSSYEQYF

j_gene: TRBJ1-4
v_gene: TRBV11-2
CDR3aa: CASSPGGSGWEKLFF

j_gene: TRBJ1-4
v_gene: TRBV29-1
CDR3aa: CSVLMTGTNEKLFF

j_gene: TRBJ1-2
v_gene: TRBV2
CDR3aa: CASSDTRTNYGYTF

j_gene: TRBJ1-6
v_gene: TRBV19
CDR3aa: CASSDGRGPNSPLHF

j_gene: TRBJ2-7
v_gene: TRBV6-1
CDR3aa: CASSEASGSMTVTYEQYF

j_gene: TRBJ2-3
v_gene: TRBV5-6
CDR3aa: CASSFVQAGSTDTQYF

j_gene: TRBJ1-6
v_gene: TRBV14
CDR3aa: CASSQGQGNNSPLHF

j_gene: TRBJ2-1
v_gene: TRBV19
CDR3aa: CASNKGLVGEQFF

j_gene: TRBJ2-2
v_gene: TRBV6-4
CDR3aa: CASSDGGSVNTGELFF

j_gene: TRBJ1-4
v_gene: TRBV6-5
CDR3aa: CASSYSKAEKLFF

j_gene: TRBJ2-3
v_gene: TRBV4-1
CDR3aa: CASSQGLVSTDTQYF

j_gene: TRBJ2-7
v_gene: TRBV10-2
CDR3aa: CASRAGQGLYEQYF

j_gene: TRBJ1-5
v_gene: TRBV19
CDR3aa: CASSISKRTEGNQPQHF

j_gene: TRBJ2-7
v_gene: TRBV6-5
CDR3aa: CASSRDRGYEQYF

j_gene: TRBJ1-1
v_gene: TRBV9
CDR3aa: CASSVEGKGGNTEAFF

j_gene: TRBJ2-2
v_gene: TRBV5-4
CDR3aa: CASSLARLDYTGELFF

j_gene: TRBJ2-7
v_gene: TRBV19
CDR3aa: CATSGLAGPYEQYF

j_gene: TRBJ1-2
v_gene: TRBV7-9
CDR3aa: CASSWDYYGYTF

j_gene: TRBJ2-7
v_gene: TRBV18
CDR3aa: CASSPPPGLSHEQYF